The sequence of this T cell receptor (beta chain) was determined in a study of response to subunit inactivated influenza vaccine. Broader study findings: Few new T cells, the authors suggested, are recruited by each seasonal influenza vaccination.

Germline-derived CDR1 and CDR2 are SEHNR and FQNEAQ (reference sequence). CDR3 size: 12 residues. Trimming removed 5 bases from V and 5 bases from J, with 7 bases in between. TCRdb re-called the RT-PCR reads through MiXCR, storing one row per CDR3 protein. The sample holds about 620,000 distinct CDR3 sequences; around 11% are singletons and the top ten take roughly a tenth. A few counts support this clonotype. Its specificity is unknown. The chain has TRBV7-9 and TRBJ2-1, with D unresolved. This receptor was identified in a man aged 45-60 years who received an inactivated influenza vaccine. The specimen comprised PBMCs from blood, sampled on the day of vaccination. In DNA form, the CDR3 reads TGTGCCAGCAGCCAAGGGAACAATGAGCAGTTCTTC. Its protein is CASSQGNNEQFF. Using reference TRBV7-9 and TRBJ2-1 for the parts outside the CDR3, the full variable domain is DTGVSQNPRHKITKRGQNVTFRCDPISEHNRLYWYRQTLGQGPEFLTYFQNEAQLEKSRLLSDRFSAERPKGSFSTLEIQRTEQGDSAMYLCASSQGNNEQFFGPGTRLTVL.